This T cell receptor (beta chain) was sequenced for a study of blood T cell repertoires in COVID-19. Study at large: The analysed material was cDNA or gDNA that came from T cells, B-cell-depleted T cells, or PBMCs.

The method was immunoSEQ multiplex PCR; TCRdb's version includes in-frame clones alone and lacks a portion of them. This sample yields some 200,000 clones, of which about four fifths are seen a single time; approximately 3% belongs to the top ten. V was pared by 1 base and J by 0 bases, with 9 bases between. Germline V gene lookup returns CDR1 MDHEN and CDR2 SYDVKM. This CDR3 has 15 amino acids. V usage is TRBV28 and J usage is TRBJ1-1, with D perhaps matching TRBD1 (6 bases). The receptor was derived from a woman aged 25 to 39 who had recovered from COVID-19. The source material was peripheral blood. CDR3 in DNA: TGTGCCAGCAGTTTATCGGGGGGCATGAACACTGAAGCTTTCTTT. Amino acids: CASSLSGGMNTEAFF.